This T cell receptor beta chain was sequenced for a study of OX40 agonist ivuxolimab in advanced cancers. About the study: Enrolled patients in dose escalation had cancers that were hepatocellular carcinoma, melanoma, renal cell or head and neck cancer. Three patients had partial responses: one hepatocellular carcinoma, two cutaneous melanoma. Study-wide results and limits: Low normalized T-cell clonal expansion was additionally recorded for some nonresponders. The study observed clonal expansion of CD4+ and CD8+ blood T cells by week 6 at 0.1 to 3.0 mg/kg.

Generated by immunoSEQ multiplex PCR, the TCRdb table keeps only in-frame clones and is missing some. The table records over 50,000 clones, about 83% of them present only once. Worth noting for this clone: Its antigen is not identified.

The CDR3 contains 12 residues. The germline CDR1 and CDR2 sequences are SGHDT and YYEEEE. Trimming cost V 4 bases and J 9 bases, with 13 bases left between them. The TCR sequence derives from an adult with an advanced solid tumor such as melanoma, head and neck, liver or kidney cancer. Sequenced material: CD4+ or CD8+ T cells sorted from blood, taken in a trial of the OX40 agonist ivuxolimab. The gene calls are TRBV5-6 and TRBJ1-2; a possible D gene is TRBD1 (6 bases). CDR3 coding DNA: TGTGCCAGCAGCCCCGACAGGTTTCGCTACACCTTC. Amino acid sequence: CASSPDRFRYTF.